This TCR beta chain comes out of a study of shared clonotypes between healthy human individuals. Profiling relied on immunoSEQ multiplex PCR, and the TCRdb table lists in-frame clones only, not all of them. The sample shows some 2 million clones, roughly 94% of them seen only once. V gave up 1 base and J gave up 0 bases, with 6 bases separating them. CDR3 length: 14 residues. The germline V gene encodes CDR1 SGHNT and CDR2 YYREEE (reference sequence). CD45RO-negative CD8 cells positively selected for CCR7 made up the naive population, which excluded terminally differentiated effector memory CD45RA+ cells.

This chain links TRBV5-4 with TRBJ2-3, with no clear D. Sequencing input: naive CD8+ T cells sorted from blood. This sequence originates from a man aged 18 to 30 in good health. Here the CDR3 reads CASSLPPSTDTQYF. The CDR3 DNA is TGTGCCAGCAGCTTGCCGCCTAGCACAGATACGCAGTATTTT.